This T cell receptor (beta chain) was profiled in a study of blood T cells in healthy people across ages. With a J-beta primer mix and a sample-barcoded 5' primer, a second PCR ran about 7 to 12 cycles. Each cDNA molecule received a tag from a template-switch adaptor that had 12 random nucleotides. In TCRdb, the 5' RACE reads were re-called with MiXCR into one record per CDR3 protein. The sample includes about 1.5 million distinct CDR3 sequences, roughly 43% of them seen just once. Study-level findings and limits: Long-lived donors exceeded aged donors in naive CD4+ cells and diversity.

The CDR3 runs 18 residues. Trimming left V 0 bases short and J 0 bases short, with 14 bases between. CDR1 MGHRA and CDR2 YSYEKL come from the germline V gene. This clonotype was detected once. No antigen is known for it. The TCR was taken from a woman aged 18 to 35 in good health. Sequenced input: blood. The V and J genes are TRBV4-1 and TRBJ1-4; the D gene is possibly TRBD1 (6 bases). The CDR3 reads CASSQDRVGGSTNEKLFF. CDR3 bases: TGCGCCAGCAGCCAAGATAGGGTAGGGGGGTCAACTAATGAAAAACTGTTTTTT.